This is a list of T cell receptor beta chains from one sample in a study of blood T cell repertoires in COVID-19. The table came from immunoSEQ multiplex PCR; TCRdb's copy has only in-frame clones and leaves some out. In the table there are about 200,000 clones, 65% to 90% of which are singletons. The sequenced sample consisted of peripheral blood. All receptors come from a human donor in a cohort sampled during active COVID-19. CDR3s leave out the opening cysteine and the closing phenylalanine or tryptophan. D genes are given only for firm matches. A row's size may be missing; if present it is once, few, many or a size class.

. | TRBV28 | many | ASRSQGPETGNTIY
. | TRBV19 | . | ASMESGTTYEQY
TRBD1 | TRBV18 | . | ASSPPQTGNYGYT
TRBD2 | TRBV7-2 | . | ASSPRLAGEAGADTQY
. | TRBV5-4 | . | ASSSVKGEGSTEAF
. | TRBV6-6 | . | ASSFREKWLQPQH
TRBD2 | TRBV27 | . | ASSFRGLAGEEQY
. | TRBV28 | . | ASSPPQDYGYT
. | TRBV7-2 | . | ASSLGGRTFYGYT
TRBD1 | TRBV18 | . | ASSPRTGDSGNTIY
TRBD1 | TRBV28 | . | ASSLPSHFRTGGSETQY
. | TRBV6-5 | once | ASNPRTANTGELF
TRBD1 | TRBV28 | . | ASTLGQGATF
TRBD1 | TRBV18 | once | ASSSGTGGEQY
. | TRBV28 | many | ASSPEGEQF
. | TRBV19 | . | ASSMGQGWDTQY
TRBD1 | TRBV6-5 | . | ASRPRDRALNEQF
TRBD1 | TRBV2 | . | ASIRQGAYEQY
TRBD2 | TRBV3-1/TRBV3-2 | . | ASSPHLAGGPSDTQY
. | TRBV1 | . | TSSQWGSGRVGDTQY
. | TRBV9 | . | ASSVDVHKLF
. | TRBV29-1 | . | SVEGGDGYEQF
. | TRBV7-9 | . | ASSTGGGRYNEKLF
TRBD2 | TRBV6-5 | . | ASRLLAADTQY
. | TRBV1 | . | TSSQDESGRANEQF
TRBD2 | TRBV2 | . | ASSGAGGGETQY
TRBD1 | TRBV19 | . | ASSISGTGRGAF
TRBD2 | TRBV7-8 | . | ASSLGLAGYEQY
TRBD2 | TRBV18 | many | ANSTPGLAGPTGELF
. | TRBV11-2 | . | ASSPAPVNYGYT
TRBD1 | TRBV27 | . | ASRPTDRGQAF
TRBD1 | TRBV4-2 | many | ASSQGAWGWTGEGMGNQPQH
. | TRBV3-1/TRBV3-2 | . | ASSQESGRGTQY
TRBD2 | TRBV7-9 | . | ASSSGLAGARNEQF
TRBD2 | TRBV5-6 | once | ASSSGLAGVSNEQF
. | TRBV19 | once | ASSIGGGPNEQF
TRBD1 | TRBV29-1 | . | SVAAHRGVGSDTGELF
TRBD1 | TRBV6-5 | . | ASKGQGEIHTEAF
. | TRBV12-3/TRBV12-4 | . | ASTSGGNYGYT
. | TRBV18 | . | ASSPRGVQETQY
. | TRBV30 | . | AWGSGTRETQY
TRBD2 | TRBV6-6 | . | ASSLGSGVSGTREQY
. | TRBV4-2 | . | ASSQESGSNQPQH
TRBD1 | TRBV18 | . | ASSTNRQGAKSEAF
. | TRBV7-9 | . | ATLDRSPDNEQF
. | TRBV2 | . | ASSEILFYEQY